These 20 T cell receptor beta chains came from one sample sequenced in a study of T cell clonality in common variable immunodeficiency. Study-wide findings and caveats: In common variable immunodeficiency, TCR beta chains reportedly carried fewer deletions and N-nucleotide insertions.

Their antigens remain unidentified. The protocol was immunoSEQ multiplex PCR, while the TCRdb copy is restricted to in-frame clones and leaves out a portion. This sample comprises about 16,000 clones, none seen once only. The specimen sequenced was peripheral blood mononuclear cells. These receptor sequences come from a human donor with common variable immunodeficiency.

The part of the CDR3 DNA that was read is TGTGCCAGCAGGAACAGGGGGAACTATGGC. Protein product: CASRNRGNYG. The complete CDR3 reads CASRNRGNYGYTF. J is TRBJ1-2 and V is TRBV2; 8 bases line up with TRBD1. The read stops 3 residues short of the end of the CDR3; the missing end is completed from the germline J gene. The CDR3 consists of 13 residues. Trimming at V came to 6 bases and at J to 2 bases, leaving 2 bases not matched to a gene. From germline, CDR1 is SNHLY and CDR2 FYNNEI.

At least ten counts were recorded for this clone. The read halts 3 residues ahead of the CDR3 end, with the missing end drawn from the germline J gene. V and J are TRBV18 and TRBJ1-3; 7 bases are a match to TRBD1. Trimming at V came to 4 bases and at J to 2 bases, leaving 5 bases not matched to a gene. CDR3 length equals 15 residues. Germline-derived CDR1 and CDR2 are KGHSH and LQKENI. CDR3: CASSRDSLTGNTIYF. The sequenced part of the CDR3 DNA is TGTGCCAGCTCACGGGACAGCCTGACTGGAAACACC.

This clone has a handful of counts. From the germline J gene comes the end of the CDR3, since the read stops 3 residues before it. The rearrangement joins TRBV20-1 to TRBJ2-5; 9 nucleotides agree with TRBD2. The V and J ends lost 7 bases and 4 bases, in that order; junction bases with no gene match: 13. Per the germline V gene, CDR1 is DFQATT and CDR2 is SNEGSKA (reference sequence). This CDR3 has 15 amino acids. The CDR3 bases that were read are TGCAGTGTCCCACTCGGCGGGAGGGCGGGAGAGACC. It yields the protein CSVPLGGRAGET. The full-length CDR3 reads as CSVPLGGRAGETQYF.

There are many counts of this clone. The read terminates 3 residues ahead of where the CDR3 ends, so the germline J gene completes it. The V gene is TRBV11-3, the J gene TRBJ1-1, with 7 positions matching TRBD1. The CDR3 covers 13 residues. Germline CDR1 and CDR2: SGHNT and YENEEA. The CDR3 region is CASSEAHTGVAFF. The DNA read from the CDR3 is TGTGCCAGCAGCGAGGCACACACAGGGGTG.

This clone was observed a handful of times. The sequenced fragment ends 3 residues before the CDR3 boundary, so the rest is inferred from the germline J gene. The chain links TRBV6-2 or TRBV6-3 to TRBJ2-3; D is uncertain. Germline V gene sequence: CDR1 MNHEY, CDR2 SVGEGT. V was shortened by 2 bases and J by 3 bases, with 9 bases between the two germline ends. The CDR3 has 14 amino acids. The CDR3 loop is CASSYQELTDTQYF. CDR3 bases read: TGTGCCAGCAGTTACCAGGAGTTGACAGATACG.

In its sample, this clone was seen many times. The read ends 3 residues before the CDR3 terminus; that terminus is restored from the germline J gene. The V call is TRBV18, the J call TRBJ1-5; no definite D call. The CDR3 covers 13 residues. Germline-derived CDR1 and CDR2 are KGHSH and LQKENI. The V and J ends lost 2 bases and 5 bases respectively, with 7 bases between them. The sequenced CDR3 bases are TGTGCCAGCTCACCAGACACCCATCAGCCC. Residues: CASSPDTHQP. The CDR3, in full, reads CASSPDTHQPQHF.

This clone was detected a few times. The missing CDR3 end, 3 residues past where the read stops, is filled in from the germline J gene. The chain combines TRBV29-1 with TRBJ2-1; D perhaps matches TRBD1 (6 bases). The CDR3 sequence is 14 residues long. Per the germline V gene, CDR1 is SQVTM and CDR2 is ANQGSEA. V lost 1 base and J lost 6, with 13 bases in between. CDR3: CSVEGGDTINEQFF. The part of the CDR3 DNA that was read is TGCAGCGTTGAAGGAGGGGACACCATCAATGAG.

Regarding this clone: The read terminates 3 residues before the CDR3 end, so the remaining end is supplied by the germline J gene. V and J are TRBV7-3 and TRBJ2-1; D possibly corresponds to TRBD1 (6 bases). V was clipped by 4 bases and J by 7 bases, with 11 bases between them. The CDR3 has 13 amino acids. In germline, CDR1 is SGHTA, CDR2 FQGTGA. The sequenced CDR3 bases are TGTGCCAGCAGCTCCTACAGGGAAAATGAG. Its protein is CASSSYRENE. The entire CDR3 is CASSSYRENEQFF.

Comments on this clone: The CDR3 end falls 3 residues outside the read, so it is completed with the germline J gene. The rearrangement uses TRBV18 and TRBJ1-3; TRBD1 matches at 9 bases. The CDR3 extends over 15 amino acids. Per germline, CDR1 KGHSH and CDR2 LQKENI. V trimming: 1 base; J trimming: 7 bases; junction bases outside the gene matches: 5. This chain's CDR3 is CASSPQGQGSNTIYF. The CDR3 bases that were read are TGTGCCAGCTCACCACAAGGACAGGGGAGTAACACC.

As for this clone: A junction end diverges from the germline sequence, so it may reflect a read error. The CDR3 end lies 3 residues beyond the end of the read and is filled in from the germline J gene. This chain uses TRBV7-7 with TRBJ2-7; tentative D call: TRBD2 (5 bases). The CDR3 covers 13 residues. Germline V gene lookup returns CDR1 SSHAT and CDR2 FNYEAQ (reference sequence). The CDR3 here is CASSLGLADEQYF. CDR3 DNA, as far as it was read: TGTGCTAGCAGCTTAGGACTCGCCGACGAG.

This clone was detected a few times. The read comes to an end 3 residues before the CDR3 does, leaving the germline J gene to fill in the end. The genes are TRBV5-1 and TRBJ2-2; D is perhaps TRBD1 (6 bases). Trimming left V 5 bases short and J 8 bases short, with 19 bases between. The CDR3 is made up of 15 amino acids. Germline V lookup: CDR1 SGHRS, CDR2 YFSETQ. The CDR3 reads CASSWGQVPVGELFF. Incomplete CDR3 DNA: TGCGCCAGCAGTTGGGGGCAGGTTCCAGTAGGGGAG. Full variable domain (rest looked up from reference TRBV5-1 and TRBJ2-2): KAGVTQTPRYLIKTRGQQVTLSCSPISGHRSVSWYQQTPGQGLQFLFEYFSETQRNKGNFPGRFSGRQFSNSRSEMNVSTLELGDSALYLCASSWGQVPVGELFFGEGSRLTVL.

This clone has just a few counts. The read comes to an end 3 residues before the CDR3 does, leaving the germline J gene to fill in the end. This chain uses TRBV5-1 with TRBJ2-7; a weak D match, TRBD1 (6 bases). The CDR3 extends over 13 amino acids. Trimming stripped 6 bases from V and 0 bases from J, with 10 bases between. From germline, CDR1 is SGHRS and CDR2 YFSETQ. The CDR3 spells CASTGANSYEQYF. Incomplete CDR3 DNA: TGCGCCAGCACAGGGGCGAACTCCTACGAG.

This clone has just a few counts. The read falls 3 residues short of the CDR3 end, and the missing part is taken from the germline J gene. The V gene is TRBV23-1, the J gene TRBJ2-5; 9 bases are a match to TRBD1. TRBV23-1 falls under the ORF class, with uncertain function. Losses at the gene ends were 4 bases for V and 2 bases for J; bases not matched to a gene: 11. The length of the CDR3 is 17 residues. The sequenced CDR3 bases are TGCGCCAGCAGTCCCCGGAATCCGGGACAGGGTCAAGAGACC. It specifies CASSPRNPGQGQET. The entire CDR3 reads CASSPRNPGQGQETQYF.

The sample holds a few counts of this clone. The read falls 3 residues short of the CDR3 end, and the missing part is taken from the germline J gene. The chain employs TRBV5-1 and TRBJ2-4; D perhaps matches TRBD1 (5 bases). The CDR3 spans 17 residues. The ends were cut back, 0 bases at V and 7 bases at J, with 20 bases in the middle. Germline values: CDR1 SGHRS, CDR2 YFSETQ. The sequenced CDR3 bases are TGCGCCAGCAGCTTGGAGGGGCCCTCCCGAGGATATAACATT. As protein: CASSLEGPSRGYNI. The full CDR3 sequence reads CASSLEGPSRGYNIQYF.

This clone showed up just a few times. From the germline J gene comes the end of the CDR3, since the read stops 3 residues before it. The chain couples TRBV5-6 to TRBJ2-7, with no clear D. CDR3 size: 13 residues. V dropped 0 bases and J dropped 0 bases, with 4 bases sitting between them. Germline loops: CDR1 SGHDT, CDR2 YYEEEE. CDR3 DNA (partial): TGTGCCAGCAGCTTGGCCTCCTCCTACGAG. Encoded protein: CASSLASSYE. The complete CDR3 sequence is CASSLASSYEQYF.

This clone is labeled as medium-sized (0.01 to 0.1%). The read terminates 3 residues ahead of where the CDR3 ends, so the germline J gene completes it. This rearrangement joins TRBV28 to TRBJ2-3; 10 bases match TRBD2. The ends lost 4 bases at V and 0 bases at J; junction bases unmatched: 7. Germline CDR1 and CDR2: MDHEN and SYDVKM. This CDR3 spans 17 amino acids. CDR3 DNA (partial): TGTGCCAGCAGTTGGTATAGCGGGAGGCCAAGCACAGATACG. Protein sequence: CASSWYSGRPSTDT. The full CDR3 protein is CASSWYSGRPSTDTQYF.

Comment on this clone: The CDR3 end falls 3 residues outside the read, so it is completed with the germline J gene. The rearrangement uses TRBV7-3 and TRBJ2-7, with 11 bases lining up with TRBD1. The junction had 5 bases not matched to a gene; V was cut back by 2 bases and J by 2 bases. Per the germline V gene, CDR1 is SGHTA and CDR2 is FQGTGA. This CDR3 contains 16 residues. CDR3 bases read: TGTGCCAGCAGCTTACACCGGGACAGGGGGGCCTACGAG. It specifies CASSLHRDRGAYE. The whole CDR3 sequence reads CASSLHRDRGAYEQYF.

This clone was counted between two and nine times. The read terminates 3 residues ahead of where the CDR3 ends, so the germline J gene completes it. The chain has TRBV2 and TRBJ1-5; D may be TRBD1 (5 bases). The V end was cut by 4 bases, the J end by 0 bases, with 10 bases between. The germline V gene has CDR1 SNHLY and CDR2 FYNNEI. This CDR3 has 15 residues. Here the CDR3 reads CASSGEQGSNQPQHF. Incomplete CDR3 DNA: TGTGCCAGCAGTGGTGAGCAGGGTAGCAATCAGCCC.

The sample holds a few counts of this clone. Coverage ceases 3 residues before the CDR3 finishes, and the germline J gene fills in the end. This rearrangement joins TRBV5-1 to TRBJ1-1, with a possible D match to TRBD1 (5 bases). This CDR3 region has 15 residues. CDR1 and CDR2 from the germline V gene are SGHRS and YFSETQ. This chain's CDR3 is CASSSDVSGGSEAFF. Incomplete CDR3 DNA: TGCGCCAGCAGCTCCGACGTTTCCGGGGGGTCCGAA.

In this sample, this clone is medium-sized. The read falls 3 residues short of the CDR3 end, and the missing part is taken from the germline J gene. The rearrangement links TRBV2 to TRBJ1-5, with D perhaps matching TRBD1 (5 bases). Germline V CDR1 and CDR2: SNHLY, FYNNEI. The CDR3 is 14 amino acids. The germline V and J ends were trimmed by 6 bases and 4 bases, with 13 bases remaining between them. The part of the CDR3 DNA that was read is TGTGCCAGCAGCCGTATGACAGTTAATCAGCCC. It translates to CASSRMTVNQP. The entire CDR3 reads CASSRMTVNQPQHF.